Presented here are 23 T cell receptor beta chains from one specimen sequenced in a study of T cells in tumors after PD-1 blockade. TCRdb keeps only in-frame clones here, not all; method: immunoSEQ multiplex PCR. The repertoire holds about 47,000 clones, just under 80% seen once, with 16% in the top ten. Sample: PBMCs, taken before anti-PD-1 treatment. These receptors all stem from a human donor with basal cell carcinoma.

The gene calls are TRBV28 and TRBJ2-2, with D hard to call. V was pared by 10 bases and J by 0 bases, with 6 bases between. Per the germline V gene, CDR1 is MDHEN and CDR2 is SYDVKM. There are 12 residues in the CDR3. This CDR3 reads CANGANTGELFF. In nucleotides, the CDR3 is TGTGCCAATGGCGCGAACACCGGGGAGCTGTTTTTT.

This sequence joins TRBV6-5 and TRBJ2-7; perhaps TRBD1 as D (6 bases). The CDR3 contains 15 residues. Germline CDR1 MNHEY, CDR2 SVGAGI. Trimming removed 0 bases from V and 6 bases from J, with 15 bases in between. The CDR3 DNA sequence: TGTGCCAGCAGTTACTCGTGGGACATCGGGTCCGAGCAGTACTTC. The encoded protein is CASSYSWDIGSEQYF.

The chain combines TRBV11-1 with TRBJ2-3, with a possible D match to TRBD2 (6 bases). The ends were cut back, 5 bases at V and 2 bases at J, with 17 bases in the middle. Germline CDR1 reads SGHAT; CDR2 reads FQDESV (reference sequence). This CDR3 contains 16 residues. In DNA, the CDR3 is TGTGCCAGCAGCCCACCTAGCGCCCCTAACACAGATACGCAGTATTTT. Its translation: CASSPPSAPNTDTQYF.

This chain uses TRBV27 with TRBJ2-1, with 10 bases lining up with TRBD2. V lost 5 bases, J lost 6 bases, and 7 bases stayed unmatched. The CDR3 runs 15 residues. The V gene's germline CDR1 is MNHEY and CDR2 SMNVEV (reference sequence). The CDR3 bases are TGTGCCAGCAGTGTTCTAGCGGGAGTTAGCAATGAGCAGTTCTTC. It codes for CASSVLAGVSNEQFF.

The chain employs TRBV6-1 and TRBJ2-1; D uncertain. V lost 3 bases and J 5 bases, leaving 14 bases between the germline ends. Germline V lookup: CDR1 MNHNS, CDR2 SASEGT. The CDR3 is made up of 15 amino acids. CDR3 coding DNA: TGTGCCAGCAGTGAGCACAGCCGGACGGACAATGAGCAGTTCTTC. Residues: CASSEHSRTDNEQFF.

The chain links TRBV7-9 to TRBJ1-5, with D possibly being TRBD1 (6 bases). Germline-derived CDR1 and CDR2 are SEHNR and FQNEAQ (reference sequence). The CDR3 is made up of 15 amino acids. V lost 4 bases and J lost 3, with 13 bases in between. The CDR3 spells CASSSAGGANQPQHF. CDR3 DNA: TGTGCCAGCAGCTCAGCCGGGGGCGCCAATCAGCCCCAGCATTTT.

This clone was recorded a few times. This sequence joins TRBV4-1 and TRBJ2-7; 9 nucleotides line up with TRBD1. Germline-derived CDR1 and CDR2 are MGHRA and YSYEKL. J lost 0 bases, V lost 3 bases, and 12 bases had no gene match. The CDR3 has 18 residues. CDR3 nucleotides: TGCGCCAGCAGCCACCGAACGGGGGGACAGGGACCCTCCTACGAGCAGTACTTC. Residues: CASSHRTGGQGPSYEQYF.

The CDR3 bases are TGTGCCTGGAGTGTACGGCAGGGTGGGCACAATGAGCAGTTCTTC. It specifies CAWSVRQGGHNEQFF. V is TRBV30 and J is TRBJ2-1, with a tentative D call TRBD1 (5 bases). V lost 0 bases and J 5 bases, leaving 14 bases between the germline ends. The CDR3 is 15 amino acids. In germline, CDR1 is GTSNPN, CDR2 SVGIG (reference sequence).

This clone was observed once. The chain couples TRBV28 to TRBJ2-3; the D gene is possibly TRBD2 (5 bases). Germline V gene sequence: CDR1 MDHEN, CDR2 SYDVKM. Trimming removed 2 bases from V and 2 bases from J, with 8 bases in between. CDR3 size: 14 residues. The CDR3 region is CASSLLAVTDTQYF. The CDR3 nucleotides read TGTGCCAGCAGTTTACTAGCCGTCACAGATACGCAGTATTTT.

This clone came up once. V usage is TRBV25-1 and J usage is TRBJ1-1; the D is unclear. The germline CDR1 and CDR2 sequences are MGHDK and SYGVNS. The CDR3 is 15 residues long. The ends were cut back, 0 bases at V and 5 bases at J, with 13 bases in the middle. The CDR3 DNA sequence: TGTGCCAGCAGTGAATATGAGGGCGGGGAAACTGAAGCTTTCTTT. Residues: CASSEYEGGETEAFF.

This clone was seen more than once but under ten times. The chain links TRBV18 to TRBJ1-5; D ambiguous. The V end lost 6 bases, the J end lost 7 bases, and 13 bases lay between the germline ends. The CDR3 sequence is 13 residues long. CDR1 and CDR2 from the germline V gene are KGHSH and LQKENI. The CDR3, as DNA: TGTGCCAGCTCCCGGACTCAAGAGCAGCCCCAGCATTTT. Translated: CASSRTQEQPQHF.

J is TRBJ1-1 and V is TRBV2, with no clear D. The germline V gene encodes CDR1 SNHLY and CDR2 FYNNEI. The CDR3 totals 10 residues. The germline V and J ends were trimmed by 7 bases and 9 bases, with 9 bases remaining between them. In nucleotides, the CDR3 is TGTGCCAGCATTAAGCGCAAAGCTTTCTTT. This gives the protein CASIKRKAFF. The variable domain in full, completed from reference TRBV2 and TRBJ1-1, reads EPEVTQTPSHQVTQMGQEVILRCVPISNHLYFYWYRQILGQKVEFLVSFYNNEISEKSEIFDDQFSVERPDGSNFTLKIRSTKLEDSAMYFCASIKRKAFFGQGTRLTVV.

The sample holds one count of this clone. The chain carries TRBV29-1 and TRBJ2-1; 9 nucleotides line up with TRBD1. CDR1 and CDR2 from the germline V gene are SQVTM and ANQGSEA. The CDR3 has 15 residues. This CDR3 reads CTCRGTGPLWDEQFF. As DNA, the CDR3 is TGCACGTGCCGCGGGACAGGGCCACTCTGGGATGAGCAGTTCTTC.

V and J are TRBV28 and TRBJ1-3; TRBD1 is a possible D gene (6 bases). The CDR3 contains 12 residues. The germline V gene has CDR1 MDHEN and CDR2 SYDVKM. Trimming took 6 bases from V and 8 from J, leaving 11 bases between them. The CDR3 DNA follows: TGTGCCAGCAGGCCACAGGGCCACACCATATATTTT. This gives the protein CASRPQGHTIYF.

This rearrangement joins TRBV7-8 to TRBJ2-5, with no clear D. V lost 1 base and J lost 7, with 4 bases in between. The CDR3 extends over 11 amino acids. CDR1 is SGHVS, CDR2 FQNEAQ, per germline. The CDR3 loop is CASSLDGTQYF. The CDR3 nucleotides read TGTGCCAGCAGCTTAGATGGGACCCAGTACTTC.

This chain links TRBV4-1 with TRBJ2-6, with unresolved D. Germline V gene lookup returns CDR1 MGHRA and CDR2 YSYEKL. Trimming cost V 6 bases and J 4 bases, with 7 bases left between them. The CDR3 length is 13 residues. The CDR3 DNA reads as TGCGCCAGCAGTCAGGTCGGGGCCAACGTCCTGACTTTC. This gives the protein CASSQVGANVLTF.

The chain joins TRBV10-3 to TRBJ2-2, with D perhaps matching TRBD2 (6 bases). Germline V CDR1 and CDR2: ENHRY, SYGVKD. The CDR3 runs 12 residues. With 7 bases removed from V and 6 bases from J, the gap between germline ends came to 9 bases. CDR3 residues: CAINGGAGELFF. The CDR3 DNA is TGTGCCATCAATGGAGGGGCCGGGGAGCTGTTTTTT.

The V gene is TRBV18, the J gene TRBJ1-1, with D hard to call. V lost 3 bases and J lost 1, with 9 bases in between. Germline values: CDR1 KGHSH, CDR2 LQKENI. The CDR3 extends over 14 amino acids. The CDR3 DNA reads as TGTGCCAGCTCACCGCAATCATGGAACACTGAAGCTTTCTTT. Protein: CASSPQSWNTEAFF.

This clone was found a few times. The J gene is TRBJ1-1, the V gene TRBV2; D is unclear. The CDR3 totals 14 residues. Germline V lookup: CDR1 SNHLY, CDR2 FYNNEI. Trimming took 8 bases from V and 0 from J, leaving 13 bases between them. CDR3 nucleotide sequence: TGTGCCAGCCTTTTACAGCGTCTGAACACTGAAGCTTTCTTT. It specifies CASLLQRLNTEAFF.

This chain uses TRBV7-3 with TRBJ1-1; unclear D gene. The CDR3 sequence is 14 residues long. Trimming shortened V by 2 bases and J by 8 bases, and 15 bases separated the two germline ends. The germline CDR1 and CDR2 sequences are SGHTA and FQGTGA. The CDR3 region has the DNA TGTGCCAGCAGCTTAGGAATCGGGGTAGGGGAAGCTTTCTTT. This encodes CASSLGIGVGEAFF.

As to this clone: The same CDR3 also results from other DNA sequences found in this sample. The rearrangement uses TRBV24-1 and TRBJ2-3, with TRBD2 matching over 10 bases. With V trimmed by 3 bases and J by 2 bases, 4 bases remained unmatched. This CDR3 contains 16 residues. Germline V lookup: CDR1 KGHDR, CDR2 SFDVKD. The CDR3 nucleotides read TGTGCCACCAGTGATGCGAGCGGGAGGGCCACAGATACGCAGTATTTT. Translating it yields CATSDASGRATDTQYF.

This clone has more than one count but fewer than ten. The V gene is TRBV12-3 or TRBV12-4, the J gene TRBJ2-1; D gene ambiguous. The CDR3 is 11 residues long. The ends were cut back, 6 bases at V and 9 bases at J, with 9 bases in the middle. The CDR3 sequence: CASSLPGEQFF. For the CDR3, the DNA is TGTGCCAGCAGCCTGCCCGGTGAGCAGTTCTTC.

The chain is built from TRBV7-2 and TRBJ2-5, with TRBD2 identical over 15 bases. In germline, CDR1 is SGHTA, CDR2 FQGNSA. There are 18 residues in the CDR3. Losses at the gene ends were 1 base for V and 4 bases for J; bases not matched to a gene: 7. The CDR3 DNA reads TGTGCCAGCAGCTTAGATTGGACTAGCGGGGGGGCCGTAGAGACCCAGTACTTC. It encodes CASSLDWTSGGAVETQYF.